This T cell receptor (beta chain) originates from a study of T cell responses to AZD1222 COVID-19 vaccine. Study results and limitations: A rise in Spike-specific TCR breadth and depth followed two AZD1222 doses. The study sampled repertoires only after the peak T cell response. Clonal diversity may have been underestimated in mostly white British donors.

Data came from immunoSEQ multiplex PCR; TCRdb stores just in-frame clones and leaves some out. Of approximately 130,000 clones in the sample, approximately 91% were seen once. With respect to this clone: The antigen is unknown.

Trimming took 4 bases from V and 5 from J, leaving 11 bases between them. Germline V gene sequence: CDR1 LGHDT, CDR2 YNNKEL (reference sequence). The length of the CDR3 is 13 residues. The TCR comes from an adult in good health. The V call is TRBV3-1 (or the pseudogene TRBV3-2), the J call TRBJ2-5; tentative D call: TRBD1 (6 bases). The input for sequencing was peripheral blood, taken on day 0 of AZD1222 vaccination. Here the CDR3 DNA reads TGTGCCAGCAGCCTCCGACAGGAGGAGACCCAGTACTTC. It specifies CASSLRQEETQYF.